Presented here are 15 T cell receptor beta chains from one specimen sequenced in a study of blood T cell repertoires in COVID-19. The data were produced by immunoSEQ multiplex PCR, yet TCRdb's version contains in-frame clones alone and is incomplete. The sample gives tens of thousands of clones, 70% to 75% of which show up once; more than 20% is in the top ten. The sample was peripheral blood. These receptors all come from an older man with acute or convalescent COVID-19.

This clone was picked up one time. The chain's CDR3 is CASRRGGEDYGYTF. Here the CDR3 DNA reads TGTGCCAGCAGACGGGGAGGAGAAGACTATGGCTACACCTTC. V usage is TRBV3-1 (or the pseudogene TRBV3-2) and J usage is TRBJ1-2; no clear D gene. Germline lookup yields CDR1 LGHDT and CDR2 YNNKEL (reference sequence). The CDR3 consists of 14 residues. The ends were cut back, 6 bases at V and 3 bases at J, with 14 bases in the middle.

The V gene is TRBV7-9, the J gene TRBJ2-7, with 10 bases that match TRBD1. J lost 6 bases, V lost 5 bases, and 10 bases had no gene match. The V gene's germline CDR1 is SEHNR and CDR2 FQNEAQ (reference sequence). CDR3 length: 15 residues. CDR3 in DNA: TGTGCCAGCAGCCGACAGGGGGCGGTCGGGGTCGAGCAGTACTTC. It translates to CASSRQGAVGVEQYF. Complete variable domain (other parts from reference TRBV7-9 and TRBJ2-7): DTGVSQNPRHKITKRGQNVTFRCDPISEHNRLYWYRQTLGQGPEFLTYFQNEAQLEKSRLLSDRFSAERPKGSFSTLEIQRTEQGDSAMYLCASSRQGAVGVEQYFGPGTRLTVT.

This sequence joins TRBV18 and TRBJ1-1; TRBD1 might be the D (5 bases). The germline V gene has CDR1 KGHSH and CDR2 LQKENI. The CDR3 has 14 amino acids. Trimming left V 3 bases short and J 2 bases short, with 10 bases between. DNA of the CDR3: TGTGCCAGCTCACCCGGGGGTGAAAACACTGAAGCTTTCTTT. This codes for CASSPGGENTEAFF.

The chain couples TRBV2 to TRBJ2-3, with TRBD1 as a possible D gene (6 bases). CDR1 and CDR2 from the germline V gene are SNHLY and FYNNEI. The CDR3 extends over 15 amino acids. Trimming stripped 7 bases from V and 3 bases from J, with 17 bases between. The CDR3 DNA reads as TGTGCCAGCACCTGGGGGCAGGGCGGGACAGATACGCAGTATTTT. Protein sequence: CASTWGQGGTDTQYF.

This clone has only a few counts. The CDR3 DNA is TGTGCCAGCAGCCCAGCGTATTATAATTCACCCCTCCACTTT. It encodes CASSPAYYNSPLHF. The rearrangement links TRBV7-9 to TRBJ1-6; D unresolved. CDR3 length: 14 amino acids. The germline V gene has CDR1 SEHNR and CDR2 FQNEAQ (reference sequence). The V and J ends lost 5 bases and 4 bases respectively, with 9 bases between them.

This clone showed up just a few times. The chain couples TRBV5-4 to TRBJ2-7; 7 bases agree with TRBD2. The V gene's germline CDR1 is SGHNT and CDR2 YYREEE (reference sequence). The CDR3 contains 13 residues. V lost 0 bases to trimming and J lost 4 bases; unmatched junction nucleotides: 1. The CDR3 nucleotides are TGTGCCAGCAGCTTGGTCGGGGGGTACGAGCAGTACTTC. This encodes CASSLVGGYEQYF.

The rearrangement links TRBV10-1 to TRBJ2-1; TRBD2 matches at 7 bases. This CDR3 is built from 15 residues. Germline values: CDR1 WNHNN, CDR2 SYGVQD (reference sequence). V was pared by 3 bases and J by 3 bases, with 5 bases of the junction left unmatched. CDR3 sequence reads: CASSEGLAVYNEQFF. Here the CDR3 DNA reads TGCGCCAGCAGTGAAGGGCTAGCGGTCTACAATGAGCAGTTCTTC.

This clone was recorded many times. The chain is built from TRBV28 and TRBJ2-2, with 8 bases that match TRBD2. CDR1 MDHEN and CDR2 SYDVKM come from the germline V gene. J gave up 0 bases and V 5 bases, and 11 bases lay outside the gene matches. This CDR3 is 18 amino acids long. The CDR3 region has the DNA TGTGCCAGCAGTACGGGAGGGATGGGGACATCGAACACCGGGGAGCTGTTTTTT. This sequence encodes CASSTGGMGTSNTGELFF.

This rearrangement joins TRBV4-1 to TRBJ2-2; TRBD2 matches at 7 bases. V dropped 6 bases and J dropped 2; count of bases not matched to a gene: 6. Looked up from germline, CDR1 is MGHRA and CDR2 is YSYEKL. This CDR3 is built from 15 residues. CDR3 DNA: TGCGCCAGCAGGCCGGGAGGTGGCAACACCGGGGAGCTGTTTTTT. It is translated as CASRPGGGNTGELFF.

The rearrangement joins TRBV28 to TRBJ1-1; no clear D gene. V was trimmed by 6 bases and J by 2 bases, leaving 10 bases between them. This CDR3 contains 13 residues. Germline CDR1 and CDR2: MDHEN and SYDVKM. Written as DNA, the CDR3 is TGTGCCAGCAGCCTACCGATTAACACTGAAGCTTTCTTT. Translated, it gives CASSLPINTEAFF.

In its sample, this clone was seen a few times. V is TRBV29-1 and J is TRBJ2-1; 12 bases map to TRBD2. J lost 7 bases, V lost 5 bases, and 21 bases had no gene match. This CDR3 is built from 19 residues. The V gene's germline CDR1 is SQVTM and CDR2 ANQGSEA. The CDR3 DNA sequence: TGCAGCGTTCGAACAACCCCGATTCGACTAGCGGGAGTTCGTAATGAGCAGTTCTTC. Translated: CSVRTTPIRLAGVRNEQFF.

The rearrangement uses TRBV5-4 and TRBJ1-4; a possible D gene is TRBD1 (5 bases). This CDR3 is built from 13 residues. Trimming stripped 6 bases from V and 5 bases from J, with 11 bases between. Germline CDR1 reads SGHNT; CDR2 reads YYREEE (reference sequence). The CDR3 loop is CASKTPGNEKLFF. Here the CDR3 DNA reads TGTGCCAGCAAGACCCCAGGGAATGAAAAACTGTTTTTT. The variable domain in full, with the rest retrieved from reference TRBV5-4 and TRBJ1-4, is ETGVTQSPTHLIKTRGQQVTLRCSSQSGHNTVSWYQQALGQGPQFIFQYYREEENGRGNFPPRFSGLQFPNYSSELNVNALELDDSALYLCASKTPGNEKLFFGSGTQLSVL.

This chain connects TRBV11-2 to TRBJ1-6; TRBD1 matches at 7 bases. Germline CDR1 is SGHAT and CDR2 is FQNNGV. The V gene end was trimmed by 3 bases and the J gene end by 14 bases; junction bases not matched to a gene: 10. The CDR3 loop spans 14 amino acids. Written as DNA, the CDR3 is TGTGCCAGCAGCTTGGACAGGCGGCTAGGGACCCTCCACTTT. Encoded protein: CASSLDRRLGTLHF. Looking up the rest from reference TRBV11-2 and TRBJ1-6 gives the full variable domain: EAGVAQSPRYKIIEKRQSVAFWCNPISGHATLYWYQQILGQGPKLLIQFQNNGVVDDSQLPKDRFSAERLKGVDSTLKIQPAKLEDSAVYLCASSLDRRLGTLHFGNGTRLTVT.

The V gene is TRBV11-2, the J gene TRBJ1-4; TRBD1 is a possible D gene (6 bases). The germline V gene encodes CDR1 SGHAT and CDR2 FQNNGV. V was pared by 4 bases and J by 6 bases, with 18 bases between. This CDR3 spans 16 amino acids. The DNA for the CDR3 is TGTGCCAGCAGCTCCGGCTGGGGGGGCGGGGATGAAAAACTGTTTTTT. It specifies CASSSGWGGGDEKLFF.

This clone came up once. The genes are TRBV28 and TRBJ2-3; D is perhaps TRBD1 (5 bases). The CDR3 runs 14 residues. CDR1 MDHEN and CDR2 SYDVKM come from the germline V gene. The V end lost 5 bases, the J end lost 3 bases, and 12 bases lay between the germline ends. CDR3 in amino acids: CASSRRGYTDTQYF. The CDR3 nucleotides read TGTGCCAGCAGTAGAAGGGGATATACAGATACGCAGTATTTT.